The clone carrying this T cell receptor beta chain was recorded a few times. These data are taken from a study of blood T cell repertoires in COVID-19. Study context: Samples taken during acute and convalescent COVID-19 were collected in the United States, Italy and Spain. PBMCs, B-cell-depleted T cells, or T cells provided the cDNA or gDNA that made up the material.

In the authors' workflow: Cell counts per sample came from amplifying reference gene primers. Sequencing used immunoSEQ multiplex PCR; TCRdb keeps in-frame clones, though not all of them. V and J calls and clone size are those listed in that table; D and trimming were worked out from the DNA. The sample has about 20,000 clones, more than 65% seen once. Sequenced input: peripheral blood. The TCR originated in an elderly man with acute or convalescent COVID-19.

DNA of the CDR3: TGTGCCAGCTGCCCTAGTGCGGCCACAGATACGCAGTATTTT. This gives the protein CASCPSAATDTQYF. V usage is TRBV7-9 and J usage is TRBJ2-3; D not certain. V shed 8 bases and J shed 2 bases, with 14 bases lying between them. The CDR3 is made up of 14 amino acids. CDR1 SEHNR and CDR2 FQNEAQ come from the germline V gene (reference sequence).